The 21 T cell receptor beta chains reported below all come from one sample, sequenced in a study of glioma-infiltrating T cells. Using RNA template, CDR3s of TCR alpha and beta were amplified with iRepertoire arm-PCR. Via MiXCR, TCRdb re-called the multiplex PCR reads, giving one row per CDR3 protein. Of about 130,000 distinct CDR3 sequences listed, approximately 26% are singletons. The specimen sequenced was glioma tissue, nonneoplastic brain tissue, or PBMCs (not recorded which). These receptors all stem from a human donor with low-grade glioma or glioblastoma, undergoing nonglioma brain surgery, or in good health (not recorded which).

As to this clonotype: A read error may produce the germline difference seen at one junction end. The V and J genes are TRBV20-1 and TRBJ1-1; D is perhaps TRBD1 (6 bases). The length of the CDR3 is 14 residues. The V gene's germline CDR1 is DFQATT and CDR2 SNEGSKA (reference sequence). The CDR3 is CSARGGGGPTQAFF. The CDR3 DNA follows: TGCAGTGCTAGAGGGGGGGGGGGCCCCACTCAAGCTTTCTTT.

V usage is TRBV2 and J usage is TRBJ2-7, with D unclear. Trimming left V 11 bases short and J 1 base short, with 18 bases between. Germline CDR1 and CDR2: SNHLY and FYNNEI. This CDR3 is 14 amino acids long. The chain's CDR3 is CAGNRGKISYEQYV. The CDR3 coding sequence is TGTGCCGGAAACAGAGGCAAAATATCCTACGAGCAGTACGTC.

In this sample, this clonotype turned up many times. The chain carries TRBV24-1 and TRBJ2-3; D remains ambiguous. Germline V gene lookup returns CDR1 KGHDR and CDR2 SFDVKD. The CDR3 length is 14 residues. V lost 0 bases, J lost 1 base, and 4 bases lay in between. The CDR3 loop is CATSDLAGTDTQYF. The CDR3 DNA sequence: TGTGCCACCAGTGATTTGGCAGGCACAGATACGCAGTATTTT.

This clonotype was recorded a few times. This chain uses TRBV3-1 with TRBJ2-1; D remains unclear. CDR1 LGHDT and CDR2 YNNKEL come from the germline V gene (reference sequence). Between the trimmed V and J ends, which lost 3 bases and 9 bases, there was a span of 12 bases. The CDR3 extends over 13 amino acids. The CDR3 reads CASSHQTYGEQFF. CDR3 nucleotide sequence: TGTGCCAGCAGCCACCAAACATATGGTGAGCAGTTCTTC.

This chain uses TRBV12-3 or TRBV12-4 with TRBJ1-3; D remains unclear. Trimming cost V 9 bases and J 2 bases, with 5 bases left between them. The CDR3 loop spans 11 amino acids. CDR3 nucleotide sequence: TGTGCCAGACTAACTGGAAACACCATATATTTT. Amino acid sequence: CARLTGNTIYF.

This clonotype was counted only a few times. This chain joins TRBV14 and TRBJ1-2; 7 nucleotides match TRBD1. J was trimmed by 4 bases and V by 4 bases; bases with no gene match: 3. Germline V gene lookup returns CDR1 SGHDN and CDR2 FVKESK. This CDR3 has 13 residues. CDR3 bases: TGTGCCAGCAGCCCGGGACAGACCTATGGCTACACCTTC. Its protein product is CASSPGQTYGYTF.

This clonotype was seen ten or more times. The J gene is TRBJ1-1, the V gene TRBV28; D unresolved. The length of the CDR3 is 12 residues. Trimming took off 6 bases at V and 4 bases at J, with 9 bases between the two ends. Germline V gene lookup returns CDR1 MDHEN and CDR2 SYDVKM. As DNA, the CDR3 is TGTGCCAGCAGAGGAGTGTCCACTGAAGCTTTCTTT. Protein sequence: CASRGVSTEAFF.

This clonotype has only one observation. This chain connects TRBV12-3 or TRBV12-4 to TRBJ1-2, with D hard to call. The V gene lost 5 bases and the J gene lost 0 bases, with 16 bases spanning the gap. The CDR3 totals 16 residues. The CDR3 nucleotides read TGTGCCAGCAGTCTAACCCCCGGACGGACTAACTATGGCTACACCTTC. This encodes CASSLTPGRTNYGYTF.

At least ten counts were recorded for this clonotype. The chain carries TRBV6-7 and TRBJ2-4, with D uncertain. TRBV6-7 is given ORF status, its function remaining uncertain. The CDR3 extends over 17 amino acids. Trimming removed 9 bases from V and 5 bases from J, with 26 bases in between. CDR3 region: CARKNHPTGPVQNIQYF. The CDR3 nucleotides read TGTGCCAGAAAGAACCATCCAACCGGGCCGGTGCAAAACATTCAGTACTTC.

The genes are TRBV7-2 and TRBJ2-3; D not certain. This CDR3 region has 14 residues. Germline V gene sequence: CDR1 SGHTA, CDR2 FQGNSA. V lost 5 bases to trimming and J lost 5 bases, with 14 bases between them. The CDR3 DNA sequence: TGTGCCAGCAGCCGGGCCTTAGACCAAGATACGCAGTATTTT. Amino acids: CASSRALDQDTQYF.

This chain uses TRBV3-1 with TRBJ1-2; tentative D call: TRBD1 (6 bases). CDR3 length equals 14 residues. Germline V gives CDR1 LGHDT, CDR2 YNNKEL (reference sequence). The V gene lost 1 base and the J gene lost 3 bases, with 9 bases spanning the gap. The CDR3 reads CASSQGEGDYGYTF. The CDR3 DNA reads TGTGCCAGCAGCCAAGGGGAGGGGGACTATGGCTACACCTTC.

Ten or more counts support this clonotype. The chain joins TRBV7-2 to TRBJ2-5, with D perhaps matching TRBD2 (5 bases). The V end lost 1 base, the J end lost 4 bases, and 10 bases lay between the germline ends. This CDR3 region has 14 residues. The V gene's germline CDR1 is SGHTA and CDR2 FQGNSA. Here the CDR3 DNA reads TGTGCCAGCAGCTTAGGTAGCGCCCGAGAGACCCAGTACTTC. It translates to CASSLGSARETQYF.

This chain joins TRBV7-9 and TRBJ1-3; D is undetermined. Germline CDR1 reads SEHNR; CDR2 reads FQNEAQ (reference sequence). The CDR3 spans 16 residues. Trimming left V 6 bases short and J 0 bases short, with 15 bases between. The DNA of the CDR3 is TGTGCCAGCAGTCCTCCTAGCCGGGTCTCTGGAAACACCATATATTTT. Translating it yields CASSPPSRVSGNTIYF.

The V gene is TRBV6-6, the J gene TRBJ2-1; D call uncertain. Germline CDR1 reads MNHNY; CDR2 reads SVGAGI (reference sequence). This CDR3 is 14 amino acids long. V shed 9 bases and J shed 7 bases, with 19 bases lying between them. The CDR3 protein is CASHREGMFNEQFF. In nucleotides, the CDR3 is TGTGCCAGTCATAGGGAAGGAATGTTTAATGAGCAGTTCTTC.

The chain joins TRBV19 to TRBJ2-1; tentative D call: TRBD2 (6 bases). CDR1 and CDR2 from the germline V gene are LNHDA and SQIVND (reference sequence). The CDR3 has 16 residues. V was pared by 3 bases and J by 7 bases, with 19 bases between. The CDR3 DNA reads TGTGCCAGTAGTATTGGAGGGAGAGGGGCGGGGAATGAGCAGTTCTTC. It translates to CASSIGGRGAGNEQFF.

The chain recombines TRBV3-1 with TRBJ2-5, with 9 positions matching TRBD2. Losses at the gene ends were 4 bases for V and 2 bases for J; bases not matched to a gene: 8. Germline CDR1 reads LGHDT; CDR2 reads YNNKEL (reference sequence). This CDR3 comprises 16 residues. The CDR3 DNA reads TGTGCCAGCAGCCCTAGGCTAGCGGGGAGACAAGAGACCCAGTACTTC. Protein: CASSPRLAGRQETQYF.

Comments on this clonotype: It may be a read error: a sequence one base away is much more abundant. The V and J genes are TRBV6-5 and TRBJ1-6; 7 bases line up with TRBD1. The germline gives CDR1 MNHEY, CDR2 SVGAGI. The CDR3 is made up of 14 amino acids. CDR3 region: CAAMETGFNPPLHF. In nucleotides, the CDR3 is TGTGCAGCTATGGAGACAGGGTTTAATCCACCCCTCCACTTT.

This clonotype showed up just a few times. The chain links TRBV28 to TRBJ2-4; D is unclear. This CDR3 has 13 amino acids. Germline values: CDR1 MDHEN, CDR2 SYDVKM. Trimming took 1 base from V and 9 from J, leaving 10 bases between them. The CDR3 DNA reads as TGTGCCAGCAGTTTATCTGTACAGCGCATTCAGTACTTC. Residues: CASSLSVQRIQYF.

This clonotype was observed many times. The CDR3 DNA follows: TGTGCCAGCAGCTTGGGACCTTCCTACGAGCAGTACGTC. Encoded protein: CASSLGPSYEQYV. This sequence joins TRBV7-9 and TRBJ2-7, with D perhaps matching TRBD1 or TRBD2 (5 bases each). CDR1 is SEHNR and CDR2 is FQNEAQ in the germline V gene (reference sequence). CDR3 length: 13 amino acids. V was cut by 3 bases and J by 1 base, with 7 bases left in between.

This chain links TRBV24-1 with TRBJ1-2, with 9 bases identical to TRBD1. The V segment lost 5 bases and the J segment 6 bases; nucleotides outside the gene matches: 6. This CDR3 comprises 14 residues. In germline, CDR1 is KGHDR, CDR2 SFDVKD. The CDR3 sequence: CATSGDRENDGYTF. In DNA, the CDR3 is TGTGCCACCAGTGGGGACAGGGAGAATGATGGCTACACCTTC.

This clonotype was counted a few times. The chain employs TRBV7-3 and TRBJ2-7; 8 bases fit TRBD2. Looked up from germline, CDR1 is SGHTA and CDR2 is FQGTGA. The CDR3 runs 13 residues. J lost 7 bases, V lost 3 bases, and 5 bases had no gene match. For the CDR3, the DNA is TGTGCCAGCAGCTTCGAGCGGGGGCGTGAGCAGTACGTC. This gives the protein CASSFERGREQYV.